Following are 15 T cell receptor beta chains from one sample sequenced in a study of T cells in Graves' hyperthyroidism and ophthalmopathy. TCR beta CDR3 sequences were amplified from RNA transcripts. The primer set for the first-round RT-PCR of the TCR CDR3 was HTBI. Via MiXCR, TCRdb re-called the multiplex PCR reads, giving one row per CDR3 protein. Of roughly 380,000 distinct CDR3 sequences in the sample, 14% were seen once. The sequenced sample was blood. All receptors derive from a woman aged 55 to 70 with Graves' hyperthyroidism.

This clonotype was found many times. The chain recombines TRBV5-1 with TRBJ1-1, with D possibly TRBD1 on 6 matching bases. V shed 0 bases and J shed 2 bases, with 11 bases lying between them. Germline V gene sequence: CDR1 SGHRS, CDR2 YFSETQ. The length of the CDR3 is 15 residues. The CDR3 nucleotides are TGCGCCAGCAGCTTGGTGTTGGGGGCCAACACTGAAGCTTTCTTT. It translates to CASSLVLGANTEAFF.

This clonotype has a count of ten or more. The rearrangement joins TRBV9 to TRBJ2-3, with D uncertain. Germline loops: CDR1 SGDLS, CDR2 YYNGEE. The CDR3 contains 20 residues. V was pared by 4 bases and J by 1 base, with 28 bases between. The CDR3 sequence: CASSPRYLPATGWRTDTQYF. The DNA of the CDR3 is TGTGCCAGCAGCCCACGGTACCTTCCCGCGACCGGGTGGCGCACAGATACGCAGTATTTT.

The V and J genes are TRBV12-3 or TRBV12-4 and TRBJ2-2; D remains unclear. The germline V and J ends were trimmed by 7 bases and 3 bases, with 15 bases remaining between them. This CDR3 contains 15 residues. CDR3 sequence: CASNTGGMYTGELFF. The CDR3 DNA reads TGTGCCAGCAATACCGGTGGCATGTACACCGGGGAGCTGTTTTTT.

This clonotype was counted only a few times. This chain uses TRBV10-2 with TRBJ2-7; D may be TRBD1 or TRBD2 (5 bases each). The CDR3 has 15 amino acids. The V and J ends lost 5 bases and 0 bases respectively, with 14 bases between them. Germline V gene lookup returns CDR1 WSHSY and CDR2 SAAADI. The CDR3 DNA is TGCGCCAGCAGTCTGCTACGGGACGGCTCCTACGAGCAGTACTTC. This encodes CASSLLRDGSYEQYF.

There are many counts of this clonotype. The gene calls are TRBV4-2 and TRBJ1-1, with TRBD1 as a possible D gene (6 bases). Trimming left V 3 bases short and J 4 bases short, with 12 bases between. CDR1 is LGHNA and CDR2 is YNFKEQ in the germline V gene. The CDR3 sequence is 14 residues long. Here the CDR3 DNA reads TGTGCCAGCAGCCAGGGGGCAAGGGGCACTGAAGCTTTCTTT. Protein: CASSQGARGTEAFF.

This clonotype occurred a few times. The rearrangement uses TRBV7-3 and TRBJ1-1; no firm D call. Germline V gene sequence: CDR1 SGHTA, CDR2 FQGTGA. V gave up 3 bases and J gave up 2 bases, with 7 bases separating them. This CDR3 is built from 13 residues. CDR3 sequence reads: CASSFFPNTEAFF. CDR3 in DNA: TGTGCCAGCAGCTTTTTCCCAAACACTGAAGCTTTCTTT.

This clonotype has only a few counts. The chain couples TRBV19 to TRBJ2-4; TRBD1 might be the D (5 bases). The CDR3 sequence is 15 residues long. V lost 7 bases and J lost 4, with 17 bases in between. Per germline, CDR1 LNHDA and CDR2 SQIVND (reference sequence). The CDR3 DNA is TGTGCCAGTAACCAAGCTGGGGCAGGGAAAAACATTCAGTACTTC. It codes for CASNQAGAGKNIQYF.

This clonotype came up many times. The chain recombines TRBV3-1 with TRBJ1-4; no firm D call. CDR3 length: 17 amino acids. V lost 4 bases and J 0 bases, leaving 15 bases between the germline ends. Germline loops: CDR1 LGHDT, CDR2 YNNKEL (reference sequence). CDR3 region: CASSLLSGGATNEKLFF. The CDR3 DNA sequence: TGTGCCAGCAGCCTCCTAAGTGGCGGAGCAACTAATGAAAAACTGTTTTTT.

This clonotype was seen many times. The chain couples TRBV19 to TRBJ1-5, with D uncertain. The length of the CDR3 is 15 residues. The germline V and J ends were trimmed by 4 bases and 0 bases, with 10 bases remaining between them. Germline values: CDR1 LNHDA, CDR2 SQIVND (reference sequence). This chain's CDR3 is CASSSGVFSNQPQHF. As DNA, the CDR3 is TGTGCCAGTAGTAGTGGCGTTTTTAGCAATCAGCCCCAGCATTTT.

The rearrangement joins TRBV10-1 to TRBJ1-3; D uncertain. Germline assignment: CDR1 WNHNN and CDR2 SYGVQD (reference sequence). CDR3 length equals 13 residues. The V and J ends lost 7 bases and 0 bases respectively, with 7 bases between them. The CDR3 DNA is TGCGCCAGCACAGACCGCTCTGGAAACACCATATATTTT. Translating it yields CASTDRSGNTIYF.

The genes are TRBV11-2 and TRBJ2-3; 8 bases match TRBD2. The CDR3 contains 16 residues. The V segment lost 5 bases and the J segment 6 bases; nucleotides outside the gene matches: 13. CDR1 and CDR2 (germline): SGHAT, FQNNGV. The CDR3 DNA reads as TGTGCCAGCAGCGAGAGTTCCTTGCCTAGCGGGGATACGCAGTATTTT. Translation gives CASSESSLPSGDTQYF.

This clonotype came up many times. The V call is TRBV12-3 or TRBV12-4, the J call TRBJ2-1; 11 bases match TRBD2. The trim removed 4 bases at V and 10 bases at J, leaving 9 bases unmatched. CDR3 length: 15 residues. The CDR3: CASSYTSGREGEQFF. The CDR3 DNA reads TGTGCCAGCAGTTATACTAGCGGGAGAGAAGGAGAGCAGTTCTTC.

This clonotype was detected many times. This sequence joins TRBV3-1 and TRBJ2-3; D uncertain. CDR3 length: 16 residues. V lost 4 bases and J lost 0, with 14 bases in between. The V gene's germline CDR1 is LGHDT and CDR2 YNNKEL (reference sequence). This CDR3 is CASSRTARWSTDTQYF. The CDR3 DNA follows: TGTGCCAGCAGCCGGACGGCTAGATGGAGCACAGATACGCAGTATTTT.

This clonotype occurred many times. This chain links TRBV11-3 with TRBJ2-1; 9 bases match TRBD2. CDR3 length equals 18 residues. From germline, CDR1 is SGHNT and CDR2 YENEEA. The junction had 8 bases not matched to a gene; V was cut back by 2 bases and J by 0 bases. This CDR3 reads CASSLRDGLARSYNEQFF. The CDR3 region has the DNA TGTGCCAGCAGCTTAAGAGACGGACTAGCGCGCTCCTACAATGAGCAGTTCTTC.

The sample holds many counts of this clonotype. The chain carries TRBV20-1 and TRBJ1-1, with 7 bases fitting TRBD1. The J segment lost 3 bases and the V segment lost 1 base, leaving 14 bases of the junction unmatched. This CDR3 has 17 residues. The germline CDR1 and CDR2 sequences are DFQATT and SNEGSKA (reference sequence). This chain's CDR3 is CSARGAGRGQGDTEAFF. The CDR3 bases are TGCAGTGCTAGAGGGGCTGGAAGGGGGCAAGGGGACACTGAAGCTTTCTTT.